One and the same sample provided the 3 T cell receptor beta chains below, sequenced in a study of T cells after yellow fever vaccination. TCRdb reprocessed the 5' RACE reads with MiXCR, giving one entry per CDR3 protein. This sample has 95,000 to 150,000 distinct CDR3 sequences, with roughly 15% found just once. The input for sequencing was CD8+ T cells sorted from PBMCs, taken 5 days after the yellow fever booster vaccination. The source of these receptors is a man aged 18 to 35 who received the YFV17D yellow fever vaccine.

The CDR3 bases are TGCGCCAGCAGCCAACCCGGTGGGGGGACCTACGAGCAGTACTTC. Its translation: CASSQPGGGTYEQYF. The rearrangement uses TRBV4-1 and TRBJ2-7; perhaps TRBD2 as D (6 bases). Germline values: CDR1 MGHRA, CDR2 YSYEKL. The CDR3 sequence is 15 residues long. V lost 2 bases and J 2 bases, leaving 13 bases between the germline ends.

The chain recombines TRBV4-2 with TRBJ1-3; no clear D gene. The CDR3 length is 15 residues. The germline V and J ends were trimmed by 0 bases and 0 bases, with 6 bases remaining between them. The germline CDR1 and CDR2 sequences are LGHNA and YNFKEQ. CDR3 DNA sequence: TGTGCCAGCAGCCAAGACGATTTCTCTGGAAACACCATATATTTT. Its protein product is CASSQDDFSGNTIYF.

This clonotype turned up a few times. The chain joins TRBV13 to TRBJ2-7; D might be TRBD1 (5 bases). Germline V lookup: CDR1 PRHDT, CDR2 FYEKMQ (reference sequence). CDR3 size: 15 residues. V was shortened by 4 bases and J by 5 bases, with 18 bases between the two germline ends. Written as DNA, the CDR3 is TGTGCCAGCAGCTCTCCTCTTACAGGAGTACACGAGCAGTACTTC. Amino acid sequence: CASSSPLTGVHEQYF.